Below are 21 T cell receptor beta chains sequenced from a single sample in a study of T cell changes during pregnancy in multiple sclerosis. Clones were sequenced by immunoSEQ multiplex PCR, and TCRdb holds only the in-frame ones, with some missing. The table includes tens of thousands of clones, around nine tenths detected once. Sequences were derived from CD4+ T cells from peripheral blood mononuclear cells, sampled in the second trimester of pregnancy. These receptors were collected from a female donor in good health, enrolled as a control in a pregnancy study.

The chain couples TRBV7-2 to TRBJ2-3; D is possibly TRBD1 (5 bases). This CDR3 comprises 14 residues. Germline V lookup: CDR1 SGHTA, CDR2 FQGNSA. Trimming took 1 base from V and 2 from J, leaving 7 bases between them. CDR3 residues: CASSLGGFTDTQYF. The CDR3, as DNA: TGTGCCAGCAGCTTAGGGGGCTTCACAGATACGCAGTATTTT.

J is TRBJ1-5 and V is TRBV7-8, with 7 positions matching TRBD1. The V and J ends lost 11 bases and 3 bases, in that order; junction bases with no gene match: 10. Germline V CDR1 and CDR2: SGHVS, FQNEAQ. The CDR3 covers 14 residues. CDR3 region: CAGTATGVNQPQHF. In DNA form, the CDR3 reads TGTGCCGGCACCGCCACAGGGGTCAATCAGCCCCAGCATTTT.

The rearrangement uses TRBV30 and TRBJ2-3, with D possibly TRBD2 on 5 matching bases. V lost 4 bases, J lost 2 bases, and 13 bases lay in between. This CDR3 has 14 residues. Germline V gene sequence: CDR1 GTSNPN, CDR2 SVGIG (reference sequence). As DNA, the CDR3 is TGTGCCTGGATCTCCGGGATTCCCACAGATACGCAGTATTTT. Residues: CAWISGIPTDTQYF.

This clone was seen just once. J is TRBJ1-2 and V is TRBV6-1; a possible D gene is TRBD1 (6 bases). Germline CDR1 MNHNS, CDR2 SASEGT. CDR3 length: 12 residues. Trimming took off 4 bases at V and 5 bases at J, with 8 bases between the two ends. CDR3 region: CASSATGYGYTF. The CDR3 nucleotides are TGTGCCAGCAGTGCCACAGGGTATGGCTACACCTTC.

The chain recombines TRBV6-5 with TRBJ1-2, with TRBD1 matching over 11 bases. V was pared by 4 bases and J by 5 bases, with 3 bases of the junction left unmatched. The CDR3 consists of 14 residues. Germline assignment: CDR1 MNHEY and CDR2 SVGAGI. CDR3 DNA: TGTGCCAGCAGTTGGGGGACAGGGGGGTATGGCTACACCTTC. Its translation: CASSWGTGGYGYTF.

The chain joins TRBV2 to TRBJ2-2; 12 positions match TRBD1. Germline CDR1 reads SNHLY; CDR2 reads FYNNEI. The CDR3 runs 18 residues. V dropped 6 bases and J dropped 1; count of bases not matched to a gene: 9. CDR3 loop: CASRGGQGARLNTGELFF. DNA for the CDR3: TGTGCCAGCAGAGGGGGACAGGGGGCCAGACTGAACACCGGGGAGCTGTTTTTT.

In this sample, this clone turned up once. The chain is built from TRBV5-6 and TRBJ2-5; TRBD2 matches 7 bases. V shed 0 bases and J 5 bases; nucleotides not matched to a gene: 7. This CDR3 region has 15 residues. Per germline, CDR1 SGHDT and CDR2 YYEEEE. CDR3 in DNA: TGTGCCAGCAGCTTGGCGAGCGGGGTGGATGAGACCCAGTACTTC. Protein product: CASSLASGVDETQYF.

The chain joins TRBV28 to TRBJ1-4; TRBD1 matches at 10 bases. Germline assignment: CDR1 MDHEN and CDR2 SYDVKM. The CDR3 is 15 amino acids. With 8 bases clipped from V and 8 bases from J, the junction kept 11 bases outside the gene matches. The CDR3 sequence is CASLFRTGGEEKLFF. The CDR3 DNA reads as TGTGCCAGCTTATTTAGGACAGGGGGTGAAGAAAAACTGTTTTTT.

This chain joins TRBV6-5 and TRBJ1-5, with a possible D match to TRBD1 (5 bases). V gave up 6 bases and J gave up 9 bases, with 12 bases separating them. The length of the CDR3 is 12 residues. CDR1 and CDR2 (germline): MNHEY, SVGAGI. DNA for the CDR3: TGTGCCAGCAGAACAGGATGGGGGCCCCAGCATTTT. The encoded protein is CASRTGWGPQHF.

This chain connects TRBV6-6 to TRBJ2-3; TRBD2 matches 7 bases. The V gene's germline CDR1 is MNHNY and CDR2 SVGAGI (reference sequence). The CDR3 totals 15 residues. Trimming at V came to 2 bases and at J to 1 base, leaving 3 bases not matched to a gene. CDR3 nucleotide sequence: TGTGCCAGCAGTTACGTGGCGGGGGGCACAGATACGCAGTATTTT. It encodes CASSYVAGGTDTQYF.

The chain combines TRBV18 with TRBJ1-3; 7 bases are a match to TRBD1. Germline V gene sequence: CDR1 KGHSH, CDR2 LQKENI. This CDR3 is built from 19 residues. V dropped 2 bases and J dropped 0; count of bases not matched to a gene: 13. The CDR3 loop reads CASSPSPGQSKSSGNTIYF. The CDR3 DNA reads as TGTGCCAGCTCACCAAGTCCGGGACAGTCCAAGAGCTCTGGAAACACCATATATTTT.

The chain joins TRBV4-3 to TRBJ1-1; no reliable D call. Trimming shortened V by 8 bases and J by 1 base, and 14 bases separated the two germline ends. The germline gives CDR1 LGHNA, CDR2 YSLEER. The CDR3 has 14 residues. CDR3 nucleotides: TGCGCCAGCCGCCGGGGTGGAGGGAACACTGAAGCTTTCTTT. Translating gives CASRRGGGNTEAFF.

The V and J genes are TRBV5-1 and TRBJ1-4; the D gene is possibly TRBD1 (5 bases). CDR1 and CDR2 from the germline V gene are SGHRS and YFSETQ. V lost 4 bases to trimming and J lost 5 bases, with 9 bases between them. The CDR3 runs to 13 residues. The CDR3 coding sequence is TGCGCCAGCAGCAAGCAGGGCAATGAAAAACTGTTTTTT. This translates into CASSKQGNEKLFF. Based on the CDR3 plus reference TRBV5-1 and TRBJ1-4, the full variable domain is KAGVTQTPRYLIKTRGQQVTLSCSPISGHRSVSWYQQTPGQGLQFLFEYFSETQRNKGNFPGRFSGRQFSNSRSEMNVSTLELGDSALYLCASSKQGNEKLFFGSGTQLSVL.

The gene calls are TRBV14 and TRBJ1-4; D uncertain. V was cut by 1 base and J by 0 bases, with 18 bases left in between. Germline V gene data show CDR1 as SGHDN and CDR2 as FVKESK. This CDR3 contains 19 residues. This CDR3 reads CASSQGAPFRGTTNEKLFF. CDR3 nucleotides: TGTGCCAGCAGCCAAGGGGCCCCTTTCCGAGGGACAACTAATGAAAAACTGTTTTTT.

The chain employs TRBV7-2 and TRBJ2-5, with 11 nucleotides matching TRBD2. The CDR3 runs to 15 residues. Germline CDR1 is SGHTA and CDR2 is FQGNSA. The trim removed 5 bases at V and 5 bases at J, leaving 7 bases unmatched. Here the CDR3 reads CASSRRLAGRETQYF. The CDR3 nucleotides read TGTGCCAGCAGCCGAAGACTAGCGGGGCGGGAGACCCAGTACTTC.

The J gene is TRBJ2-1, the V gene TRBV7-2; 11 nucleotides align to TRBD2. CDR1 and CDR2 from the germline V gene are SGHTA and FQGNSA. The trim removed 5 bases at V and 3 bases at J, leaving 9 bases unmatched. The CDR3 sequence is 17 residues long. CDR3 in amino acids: CASSLPPGTSGYNEQFF. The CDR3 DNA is TGTGCCAGCAGCCTCCCTCCCGGGACTAGCGGCTACAATGAGCAGTTCTTC.

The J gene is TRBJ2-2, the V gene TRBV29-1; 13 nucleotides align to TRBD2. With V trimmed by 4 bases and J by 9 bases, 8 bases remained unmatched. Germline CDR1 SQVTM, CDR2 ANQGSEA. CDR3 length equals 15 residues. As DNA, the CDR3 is TGCAGCGTTGGGGGACTAGCGGGGTGGAACAGGGAGCTGTTTTTT. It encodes CSVGGLAGWNRELFF.

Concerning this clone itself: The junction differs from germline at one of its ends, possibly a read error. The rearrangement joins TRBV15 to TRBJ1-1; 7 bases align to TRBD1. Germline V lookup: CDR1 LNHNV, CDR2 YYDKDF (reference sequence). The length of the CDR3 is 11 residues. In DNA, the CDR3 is TGTGCCACCAGCAGAGATGCGGGACAGAGCTTT. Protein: CATSRDAGQSF. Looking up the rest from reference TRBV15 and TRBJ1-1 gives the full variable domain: DAMVIQNPRYQVTQFGKPVTLSCSQTLNHNVMYWYQQKSSQAPKLLFHYYDKDFNNEADTPDNFQSRRPNTSFCFLDIRSPGLGDTAMYLCATSRDAGQSFGQGTRLTVV.

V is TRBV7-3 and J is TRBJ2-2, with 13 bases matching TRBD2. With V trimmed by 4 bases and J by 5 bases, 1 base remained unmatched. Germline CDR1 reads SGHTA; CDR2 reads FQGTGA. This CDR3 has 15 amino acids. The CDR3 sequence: CASSSTSGGTGELFF. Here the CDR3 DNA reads TGTGCCAGCAGCTCGACTAGCGGGGGGACCGGGGAGCTGTTTTTT.

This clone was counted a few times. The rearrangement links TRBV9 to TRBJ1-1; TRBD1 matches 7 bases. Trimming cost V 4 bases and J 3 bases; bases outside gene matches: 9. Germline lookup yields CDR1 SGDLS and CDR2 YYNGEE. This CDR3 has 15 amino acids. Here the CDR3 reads CASSHPEGTDTEAFF. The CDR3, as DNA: TGTGCCAGCAGCCACCCAGAGGGGACAGACACTGAAGCTTTCTTT.

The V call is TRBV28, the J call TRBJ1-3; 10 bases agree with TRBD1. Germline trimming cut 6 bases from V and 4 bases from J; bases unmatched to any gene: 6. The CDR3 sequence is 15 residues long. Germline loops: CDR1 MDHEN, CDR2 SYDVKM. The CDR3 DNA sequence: TGTGCCAGCAGGGAGGGACAGGGGTCGGGAAACACCATATATTTT. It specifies CASREGQGSGNTIYF.